Listed here are 2 T cell receptor beta chains from one sample, sequenced in a study of shared clonotypes between healthy human individuals. Sequencing used immunoSEQ multiplex PCR; TCRdb keeps in-frame clones, though not all of them. This table has about 2.3 million clones, just under 95% appearing once. The sequencing input was naive CD4+ T cells from PBMCs. The subset was: CD45RA+ positively selected. Every receptor here comes from a man between 18 and 29 years old in good health. Some clones in this sample may be carry-over from other donors' samples.

The V call is TRBV5-1, the J call TRBJ2-2; possibly TRBD1 for D (6 bases). Trimming took off 0 bases at V and 3 bases at J, with 15 bases between the two ends. Looked up from germline, CDR1 is SGHRS and CDR2 is YFSETQ. This CDR3 is built from 17 residues. CDR3 nucleotide sequence: TGCGCCAGCAGCTTGGCCACGGGGACACACGACACCGGGGAGCTGTTTTTT. This gives the protein CASSLATGTHDTGELFF.

V usage is TRBV5-1 and J usage is TRBJ2-1; D is tentatively TRBD1 or TRBD2 (5 bases each). The CDR3 is 14 residues long. Trimming shortened V by 7 bases and J by 4 bases, and 15 bases separated the two germline ends. The germline V gene has CDR1 SGHRS and CDR2 YFSETQ. CDR3 sequence reads: CASHSGGLYNEQFF. CDR3 nucleotides: TGCGCCAGCCACAGTGGGGGATTATACAATGAGCAGTTCTTC.